These T cell receptor beta chains were read from a single sample in a study of OX40 agonist ivuxolimab in advanced cancers. The data were produced by immunoSEQ multiplex PCR, yet TCRdb's version contains in-frame clones alone and is incomplete. Of approximately 13,000 clones in the sample, 80% were seen once. This material consisted of CD4+ or CD8+ T cells sorted from blood, taken in a trial of the OX40 agonist ivuxolimab. The receptors shown here come from an adult with an advanced solid tumor such as melanoma, head and neck, liver or kidney cancer. Both conserved end residues are part of each CDR3. D genes are given only for firm matches. Clone sizes are given selectively: once, few, many, or a class where the clone is expanded.

j_call clone_size v_call d_call cdr3_length cdr3_nt cdr3_aa
TRBJ2-1 - TRBV2 TRBD1 12 TGTGCCAGCACCGACAGGGGGAATGAGCAGTTCTTC CASTDRGNEQFF
TRBJ1-2 - TRBV29-1 - 13 TGCAGCGTTGAACGGGGACGCATCTATGGCTACACCTTC CSVERGRIYGYTF
TRBJ1-2 - TRBV5-1 - 12 TGTGCCAGCAGCCCTGGGGCCTATGGCTACACCTTC CASSPGAYGYTF
TRBJ1-1 - TRBV29-1 - 13 TGCAGCGTAGGTGGGGAGACGAACACTGAAGCTTTCTTT CSVGGETNTEAFF
TRBJ2-7 - TRBV11-2 TRBD2 14 TGTGCCAGCAGCTTAGGACTAGCGATGAACGAGCAGTACTTC CASSLGLAMNEQYF
TRBJ2-3 few TRBV7-9 - 15 TGTGCCAGCAGCCCTCAGGGGTTTAGCACAGATACGCAGTATTTT CASSPQGFSTDTQYF
TRBJ2-3 - TRBV7-9 - 17 TGTGCCAGCAGCTTAGTGGGTGGTGGGGTCCTCACAGATACGCAGTATTTT CASSLVGGGVLTDTQYF
TRBJ2-7 - TRBV14 TRBD1 13 TGTGCCAGCAGCCCCGGACAGGGTTACGAGCAGTACTTC CASSPGQGYEQYF
TRBJ2-2 - TRBV6-6 - 15 TGTGCCAGCAGTTACGGTGCAGGGGACCCCGGGGAGCTGTTTTTT CASSYGAGDPGELFF
TRBJ2-7 - TRBV6-5 - 14 TGTGCCAGCAGTTACAATAGCGCCTCCTACGAGCAGTACTTC CASSYNSASYEQYF
TRBJ2-7 - TRBV27 TRBD2 17 TGTGCCAGCAGTCACGTCACACCTAGCGGTCAGACCTACGAGCAGTACTTC CASSHVTPSGQTYEQYF
TRBJ2-7 - TRBV6-5 - 11 TGTGCCAGCAGTTACGGGTGGGAGCAGTACTTC CASSYGWEQYF
TRBJ2-1 - TRBV29-1 TRBD2 14 TGCAGCGTTTATTGGCGGGAGGTAGTCGATGAGCAGTTCTTC CSVYWREVVDEQFF
TRBJ1-5 - TRBV4-1 - 14 TGCGCCAGCAGCCAAGTTCACGGGGACTGGCCCCAGCATTTT CASSQVHGDWPQHF
TRBJ2-2 - TRBV7-9 - 16 TGTGCCAGCAGCTTAGCCGCGGGGCAAGCCGCCGGGGAGCTGTTTTTT CASSLAAGQAAGELFF
TRBJ1-2 - TRBV29-1 - 11 TGCAGCGTTGACAAAGGTCATGGCTACACCTTC CSVDKGHGYTF
TRBJ2-1 - TRBV4-2 TRBD2 14 TGTGCCAGCAGCCAAGAGGCAGCGGGGGTTGAGCAGTTCTTC CASSQEAAGVEQFF
TRBJ2-1 - TRBV28 - 15 TGTGCCAGCAGTCCCCGTCGGTTAGCATACAATGAGCAGTTCTTC CASSPRRLAYNEQFF
TRBJ2-1 - TRBV27 TRBD1 15 TGTGCCAGCAGTTTATCGGGACAGGGGACTAATGAGCAGTTCTTC CASSLSGQGTNEQFF
TRBJ2-1 - TRBV13 - 13 TGTGCCAGCAGCTTTCCTAGTGCGGACGGGCAGTTCTTC CASSFPSADGQFF
TRBJ2-7 - TRBV27 TRBD1 15 TGTGCCAGCAGTTTTTCTCCGGGACAGGGCTACGAGCAGTACTTC CASSFSPGQGYEQYF
TRBJ2-1 few TRBV7-2 - 17 TGTGCCAGCAGCTGGCAAGGACTGGAGTTCGCCTACAATGAGCAGTTCTTC CASSWQGLEFAYNEQFF
TRBJ2-6 - TRBV9 - 16 TGTGCCAGCAGCGCATTGCAGGGGTCTGGGGCCAACGTCCTGACTTTC CASSALQGSGANVLTF
TRBJ2-1 - TRBV6-4 - 15 TGTGCCAGCAGTGACTCTGGCGGTGAATACAATGAGCAGTTCTTC CASSDSGGEYNEQFF
TRBJ1-5 - TRBV5-6 - 13 TGTGCCAGCAGCTTACGGACCGATCAGCCCCAGCATTTT CASSLRTDQPQHF
TRBJ2-3 once TRBV5-4 - 11 TGTGCCAGCAGCTTGTATGATACGCAGTATTTT CASSLYDTQYF
TRBJ2-2 - TRBV7-2 TRBD1 15 TGTGCCAGCAGCGGGACAGGGATGAACACCGGGGAGCTGTTTTTT CASSGTGMNTGELFF
TRBJ2-3 - TRBV7-2 - 13 TGTGCCAGCAGCTTAGAATGGAGGAATACGCAGTATTTT CASSLEWRNTQYF
TRBJ1-5 medium-sized TRBV6-4 TRBD1 14 TGTGCCAGCAGTGAAGGGACAGGGGTTCAGCCCCAGCATTTT CASSEGTGVQPQHF
TRBJ2-7 - TRBV5-1 TRBD2 16 TGCGCCAGCAGCTTGGAGGGACTAGCGGCCTCCTACGAGCAGTACTTC CASSLEGLAASYEQYF
TRBJ1-1 - TRBV15 - 14 TGTGCCACCAGCTCACGGCGGGGGAACACTGAAGCTTTCTTT CATSSRRGNTEAFF
TRBJ1-5 once TRBV27 TRBD1 14 TGTGCCAGCAACAGGGGGTTCAGTAATCAGCCCCAGCATTTT CASNRGFSNQPQHF
TRBJ1-1 few TRBV19 - 13 TGTGCCAGTAGTATCGGGGTTGGCACTGAAGCTTTCTTT CASSIGVGTEAFF
TRBJ2-7 - TRBV12-5 - 13 TGTGCTAGTGGCTTGCTTCGGACCTTCGAGCAGTACTTC CASGLLRTFEQYF
TRBJ2-1 - TRBV5-8 TRBD1 17 TGTGCCAGCAGCTCCATCCGTCTACAGGGGGCTAGCGATGAGCAGTTCTTC CASSSIRLQGASDEQFF